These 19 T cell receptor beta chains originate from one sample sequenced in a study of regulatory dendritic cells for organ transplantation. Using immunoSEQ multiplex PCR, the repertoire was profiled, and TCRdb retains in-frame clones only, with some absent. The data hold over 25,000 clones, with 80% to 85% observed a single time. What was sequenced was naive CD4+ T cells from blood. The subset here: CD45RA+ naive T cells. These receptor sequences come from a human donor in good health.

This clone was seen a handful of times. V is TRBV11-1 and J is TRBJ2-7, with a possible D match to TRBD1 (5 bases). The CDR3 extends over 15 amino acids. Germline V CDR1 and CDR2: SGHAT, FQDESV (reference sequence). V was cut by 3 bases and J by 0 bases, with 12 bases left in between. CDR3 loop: CASSFRGRSSYEQYF. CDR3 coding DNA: TGTGCCAGCAGCTTTAGGGGAAGGAGCTCCTACGAGCAGTACTTC.

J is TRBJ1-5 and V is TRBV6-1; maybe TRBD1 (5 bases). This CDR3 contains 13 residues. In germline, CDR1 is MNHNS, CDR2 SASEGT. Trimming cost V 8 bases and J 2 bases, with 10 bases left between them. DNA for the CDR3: TGTGCCAGCGGGGCGGTAGGCAATCAGCCCCAGCATTTT. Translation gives CASGAVGNQPQHF.

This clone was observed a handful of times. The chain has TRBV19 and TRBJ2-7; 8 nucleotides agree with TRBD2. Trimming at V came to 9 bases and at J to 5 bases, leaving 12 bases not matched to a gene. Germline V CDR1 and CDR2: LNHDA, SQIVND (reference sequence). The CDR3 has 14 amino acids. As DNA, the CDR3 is TGTGCCAGCAGACGAGGGCGGGGGGCGGACGAGCAGTACTTC. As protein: CASRRGRGADEQYF.

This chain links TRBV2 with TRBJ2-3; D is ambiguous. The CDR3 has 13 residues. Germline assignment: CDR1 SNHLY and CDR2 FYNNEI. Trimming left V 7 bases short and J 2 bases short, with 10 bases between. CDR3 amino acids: CASILSITDTQYF. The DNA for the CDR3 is TGTGCCAGCATCCTAAGCATCACAGATACGCAGTATTTT.

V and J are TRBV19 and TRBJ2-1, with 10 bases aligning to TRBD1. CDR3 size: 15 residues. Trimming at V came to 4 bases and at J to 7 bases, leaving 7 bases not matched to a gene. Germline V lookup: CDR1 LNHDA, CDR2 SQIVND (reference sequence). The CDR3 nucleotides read TGTGCCAGTAGTACCAGACAGGGGGCGAATAATGAGCAGTTCTTC. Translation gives CASSTRQGANNEQFF.

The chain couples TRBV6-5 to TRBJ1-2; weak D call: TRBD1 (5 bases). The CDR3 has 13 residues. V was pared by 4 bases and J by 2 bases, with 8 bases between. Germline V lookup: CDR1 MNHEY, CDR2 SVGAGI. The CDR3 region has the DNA TGTGCCAGCAGTTTCCGACAGAACTATGGCTACACCTTC. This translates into CASSFRQNYGYTF.

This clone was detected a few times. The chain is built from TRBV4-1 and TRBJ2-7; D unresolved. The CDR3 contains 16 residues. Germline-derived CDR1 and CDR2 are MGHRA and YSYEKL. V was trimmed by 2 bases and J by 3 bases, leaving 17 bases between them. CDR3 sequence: CASSQTGIGSHYEQYF. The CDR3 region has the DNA TGCGCCAGCAGCCAAACCGGTATTGGTTCTCACTACGAGCAGTACTTC.

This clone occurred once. Here the CDR3 reads CASSLITGGPYEQYF. CDR3 sequence (DNA): TGCGCCAGCAGCTTGATAACAGGGGGCCCCTACGAGCAGTACTTC. The chain carries TRBV5-1 and TRBJ2-7, with 9 bases identical to TRBD1. CDR3 length equals 15 residues. Germline V lookup: CDR1 SGHRS, CDR2 YFSETQ. The ends lost 1 base at V and 2 bases at J; junction bases unmatched: 4.

The CDR3 reads CASSVEAGGAADTQYF. The CDR3 region has the DNA TGTGCCAGCAGCGTAGAAGCGGGGGGGGCGGCAGATACGCAGTATTTT. This chain uses TRBV9 with TRBJ2-3, with TRBD2 matching 10 bases. The CDR3 has 16 amino acids. Germline V gene data show CDR1 as SGDLS and CDR2 as YYNGEE. The J segment lost 4 bases and the V segment lost 0 bases, leaving 5 bases of the junction unmatched.

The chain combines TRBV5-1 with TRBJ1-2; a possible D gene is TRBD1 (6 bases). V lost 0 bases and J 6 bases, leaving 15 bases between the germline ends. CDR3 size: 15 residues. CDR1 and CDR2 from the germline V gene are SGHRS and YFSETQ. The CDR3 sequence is CASSLEQGLLDGYTF. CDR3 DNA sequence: TGCGCCAGCAGCTTGGAACAGGGATTATTGGATGGCTACACCTTC.

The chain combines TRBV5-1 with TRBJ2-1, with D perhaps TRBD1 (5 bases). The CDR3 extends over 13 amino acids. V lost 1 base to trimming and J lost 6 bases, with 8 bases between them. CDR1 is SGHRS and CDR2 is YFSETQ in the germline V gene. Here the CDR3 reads CASSLLQGNEQFF. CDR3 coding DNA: TGCGCCAGCAGCTTGCTGCAGGGCAATGAGCAGTTCTTC. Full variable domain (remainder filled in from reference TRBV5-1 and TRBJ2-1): KAGVTQTPRYLIKTRGQQVTLSCSPISGHRSVSWYQQTPGQGLQFLFEYFSETQRNKGNFPGRFSGRQFSNSRSEMNVSTLELGDSALYLCASSLLQGNEQFFGPGTRLTVL.

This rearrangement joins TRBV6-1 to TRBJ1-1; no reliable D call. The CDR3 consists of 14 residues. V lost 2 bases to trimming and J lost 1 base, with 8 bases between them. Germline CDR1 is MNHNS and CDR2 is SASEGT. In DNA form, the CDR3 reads TGTGCCAGCAGTGAATATGGAGAGAACACTGAAGCTTTCTTT. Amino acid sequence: CASSEYGENTEAFF.

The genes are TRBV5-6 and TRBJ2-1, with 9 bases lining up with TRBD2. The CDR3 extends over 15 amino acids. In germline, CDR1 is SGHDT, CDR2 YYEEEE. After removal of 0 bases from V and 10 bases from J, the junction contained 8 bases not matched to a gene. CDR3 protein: CASSLVGGGAREQFF. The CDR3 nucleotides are TGTGCCAGCAGCTTGGTGGGCGGGGGGGCTCGGGAGCAGTTCTTC.

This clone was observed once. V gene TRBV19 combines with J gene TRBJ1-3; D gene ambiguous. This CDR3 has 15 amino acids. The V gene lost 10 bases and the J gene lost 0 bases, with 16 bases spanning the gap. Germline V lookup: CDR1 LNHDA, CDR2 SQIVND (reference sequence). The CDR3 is CATQEGTFSGNTIYF. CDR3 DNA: TGTGCCACGCAGGAGGGTACTTTCTCTGGAAACACCATATATTTT.

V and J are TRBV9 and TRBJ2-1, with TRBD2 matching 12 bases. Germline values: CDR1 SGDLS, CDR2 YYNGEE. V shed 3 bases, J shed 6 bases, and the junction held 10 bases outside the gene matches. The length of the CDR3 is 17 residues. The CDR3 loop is CASSAPQLAGGFNEQFF. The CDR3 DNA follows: TGTGCCAGCAGCGCCCCCCAACTAGCGGGGGGCTTCAATGAGCAGTTCTTC.

The CDR3 reads CASSSRQSRGTGELFF. The CDR3 DNA reads as TGTGCCAGTAGTTCTCGACAGTCTCGCGGCACCGGGGAGCTGTTTTTT. The V and J genes are TRBV19 and TRBJ2-2, with a tentative D call TRBD1 (5 bases). The V and J ends lost 5 bases and 4 bases respectively, with 17 bases between them. The CDR3 has 16 amino acids. Per the germline V gene, CDR1 is LNHDA and CDR2 is SQIVND (reference sequence).

The CDR3 sequence is CASTPGQGVRNQPQHF. CDR3 coding DNA: TGTGCCAGCACCCCGGGACAGGGGGTGCGCAATCAGCCCCAGCATTTT. This chain uses TRBV5-5 with TRBJ1-5, with 11 positions matching TRBD1. In germline, CDR1 is SGHKS, CDR2 YYEKEE (reference sequence). The CDR3 totals 16 residues. With V trimmed by 6 bases and J by 2 bases, 7 bases remained unmatched.

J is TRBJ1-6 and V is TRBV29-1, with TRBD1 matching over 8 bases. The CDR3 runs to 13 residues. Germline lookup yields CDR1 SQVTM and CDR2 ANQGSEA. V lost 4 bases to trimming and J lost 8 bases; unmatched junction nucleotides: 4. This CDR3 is CSVGQGADSPLHF. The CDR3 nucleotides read TGCAGCGTTGGGCAGGGGGCCGATTCACCCCTCCACTTT.

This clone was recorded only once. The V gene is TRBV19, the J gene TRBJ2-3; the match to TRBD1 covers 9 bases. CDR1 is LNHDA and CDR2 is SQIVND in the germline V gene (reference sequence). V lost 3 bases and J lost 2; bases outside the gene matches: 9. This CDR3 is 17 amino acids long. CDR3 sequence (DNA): TGTGCCAGTAGTATGCGGACTGGGACAGGGTCCACAGATACGCAGTATTTT. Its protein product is CASSMRTGTGSTDTQYF.